This is a list of T cell receptor beta chains from one sample in a study of cytomegalovirus exposure and HLA in healthy donors. Generated by immunoSEQ multiplex PCR, the TCRdb table keeps only in-frame clones and is missing some. Among tens of thousands of clones listed, more than 80% were seen once. The sample taken for sequencing was PBMCs. These receptors were collected from a woman aged 40 to 55 in good health and CMV-seropositive. Each CDR3 is given without its conserved first and last residue.

cdr3_length | v_call | cdr3_aa
13 | TRBV6-4 | ASSGGTGGTGELF
14 | TRBV2 | ASSEAQGTGANVLT
13 | TRBV10-3 | AIQLGLAGTETQY
12 | TRBV7-2 | ASSQEGVNQPQH
12 | TRBV19 | ASMGQDSGNTIY
12 | TRBV29-1 | SVAPDRPQGEQF
14 | TRBV10-3 | AISESVGEDTYEQY
18 | TRBV12-5 | ASGLTADRGEEATNEKLF
13 | TRBV28 | ASSIFEVSVNGYT
11 | TRBV7-9 | ASSSGTVTEAF
13 | TRBV25-1 | ASGATSGGANEQF
13 | TRBV5-4 | ASSFRGRRENEQF
13 | TRBV5-6 | ASSFSGQGFYEQY
13 | TRBV6-5 | ASSRGEGGTGELF
16 | TRBV15 | ATSRDGTGLAGANVLT
12 | TRBV29-1 | SVEGVRGRTEAF
9 | TRBV20-1 | SAERTDTQY
13 | TRBV7-2 | ASSLVGTSEYEQY
11 | TRBV7-2 | ASSLETGNGAF
14 | TRBV4-3 | ASSQGDWSSYNEQF
13 | TRBV6-1 | ASSRQGTNNSPLH
13 | TRBV12-5 | ASGLGQGNTGELF